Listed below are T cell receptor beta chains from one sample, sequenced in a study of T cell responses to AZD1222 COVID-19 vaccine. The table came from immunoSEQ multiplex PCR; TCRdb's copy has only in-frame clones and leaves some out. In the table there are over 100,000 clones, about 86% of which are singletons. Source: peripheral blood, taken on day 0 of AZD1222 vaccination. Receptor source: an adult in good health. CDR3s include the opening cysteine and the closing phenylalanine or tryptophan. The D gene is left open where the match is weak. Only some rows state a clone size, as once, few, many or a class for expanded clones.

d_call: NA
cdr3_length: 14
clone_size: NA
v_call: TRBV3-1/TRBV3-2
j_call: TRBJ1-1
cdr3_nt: TGTGCCAGCAGCCCAAGCGTCCGGGGGCGAGCAGCTTTCTTT
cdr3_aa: CASSPSVRGRAAFF

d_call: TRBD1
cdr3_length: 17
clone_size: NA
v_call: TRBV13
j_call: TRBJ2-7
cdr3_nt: TGTGCCAGCAGCTTAGACGGGACAGGGGCCCAGCCCTACGAGCAGTACTTC
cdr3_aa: CASSLDGTGAQPYEQYF

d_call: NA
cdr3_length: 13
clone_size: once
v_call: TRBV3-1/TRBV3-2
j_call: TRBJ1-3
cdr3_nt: TGTGCCAGCAGCCAATACGGGACGTACACCATATATTTT
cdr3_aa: CASSQYGTYTIYF

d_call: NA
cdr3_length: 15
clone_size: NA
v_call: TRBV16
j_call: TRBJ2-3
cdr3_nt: TGTGCCAGCAGCCCATCCCGGACTAGCACAGATACGCAGTATTTT
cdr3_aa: CASSPSRTSTDTQYF

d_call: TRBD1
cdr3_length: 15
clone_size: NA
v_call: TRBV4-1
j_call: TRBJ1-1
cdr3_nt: TGCGCCAGCAGCCGCCATTACAGGGGTGGTACTGAAGCTTTCTTT
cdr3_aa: CASSRHYRGGTEAFF

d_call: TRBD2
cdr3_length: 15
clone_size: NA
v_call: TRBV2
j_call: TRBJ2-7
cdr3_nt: TGTGCCAGCAGCACTGGACTAGCGGTAGCCTACGAGCAGTACTTC
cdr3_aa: CASSTGLAVAYEQYF

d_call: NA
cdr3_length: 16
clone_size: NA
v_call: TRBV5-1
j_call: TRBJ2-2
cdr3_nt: TGCGCCAGCAGCTTGTTCTCCCGGGGGATCCCCGGGGAGCTGTTTTTT
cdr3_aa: CASSLFSRGIPGELFF

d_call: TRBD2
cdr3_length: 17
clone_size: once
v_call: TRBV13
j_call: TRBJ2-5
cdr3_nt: TGTGCCAGCAGCTTAGGACTAGCGGGGGCAAGCCAAGAGACCCAGTACTTC
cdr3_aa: CASSLGLAGASQETQYF

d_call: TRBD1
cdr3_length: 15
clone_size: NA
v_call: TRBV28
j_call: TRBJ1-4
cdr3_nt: TGTGCCAGCAGTGCCCCCGGGACAGGGGGGGGGAAACTGTTTTTT
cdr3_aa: CASSAPGTGGGKLFF

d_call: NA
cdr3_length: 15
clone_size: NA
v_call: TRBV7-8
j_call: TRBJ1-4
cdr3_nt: TGTGCCAGCAGCACCCACAGAACCGGGGGTGAAAAACTGTTTTTT
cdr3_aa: CASSTHRTGGEKLFF

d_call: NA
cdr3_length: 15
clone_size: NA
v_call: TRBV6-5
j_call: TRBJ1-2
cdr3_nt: TGTGCCAGCCGTACTGAGACAGAATTAAACTATGGCTACACCTTC
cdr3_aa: CASRTETELNYGYTF

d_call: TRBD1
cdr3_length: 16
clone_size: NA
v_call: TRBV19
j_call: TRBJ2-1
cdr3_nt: TGTGCCAGTAGTATGAGAACCGGGACAGGGGAGGAAGAGCAGTTCTTC
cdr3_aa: CASSMRTGTGEEEQFF

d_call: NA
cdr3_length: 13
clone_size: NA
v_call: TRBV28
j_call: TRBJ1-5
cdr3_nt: TGTGCCAGCCGATCCTCTAGCAATCAGCCCCAGCATTTT
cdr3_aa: CASRSSSNQPQHF

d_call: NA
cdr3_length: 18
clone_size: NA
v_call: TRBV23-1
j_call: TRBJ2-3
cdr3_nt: TGCGCCAGCAGTCAATCACCGATGCGTGTGATGAGCACAGATACGCAGTATTTT
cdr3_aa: CASSQSPMRVMSTDTQYF

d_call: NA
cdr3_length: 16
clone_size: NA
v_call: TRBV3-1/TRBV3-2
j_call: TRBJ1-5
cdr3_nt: TGTGCCAGCAGCCAAGAGGGCGGGGGGGAAAATCAGCCCCAGCATTTT
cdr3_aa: CASSQEGGGENQPQHF

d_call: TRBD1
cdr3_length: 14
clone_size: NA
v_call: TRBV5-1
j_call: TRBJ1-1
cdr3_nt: TGCGCCAGCAGCTCAAACAGGGGGGGAACTGAAGCTTTCTTT
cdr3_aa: CASSSNRGGTEAFF

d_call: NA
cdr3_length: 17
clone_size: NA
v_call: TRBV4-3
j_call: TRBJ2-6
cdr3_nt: TGCGCCAGCAGCCAAGATAGGGCCATCTCTGGGGCCAACGTCCTGACTTTC
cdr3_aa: CASSQDRAISGANVLTF

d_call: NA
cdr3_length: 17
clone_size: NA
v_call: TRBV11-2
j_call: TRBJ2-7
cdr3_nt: TGTGCCAGCAGCTTGCCCGGGACAAATCATCATTCCTACGAGCAGTACTTC
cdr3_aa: CASSLPGTNHHSYEQYF

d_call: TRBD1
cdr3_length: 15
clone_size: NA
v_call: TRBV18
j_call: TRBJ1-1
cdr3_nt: TGTGCCAGCTCACCTAGGGCAGGGGGGGACACTGAAGCTTTCTTT
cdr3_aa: CASSPRAGGDTEAFF

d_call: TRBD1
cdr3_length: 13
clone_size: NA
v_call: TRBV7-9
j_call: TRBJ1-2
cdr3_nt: TGTGCCAGCAGCCCGGGACAGCTCTATGGCTACACCTTC
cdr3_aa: CASSPGQLYGYTF

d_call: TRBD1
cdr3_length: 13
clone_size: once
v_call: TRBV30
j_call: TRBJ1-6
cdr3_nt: TGTGCCTGGAAGGGGGCGCTGGGATCACCCCTCCACTTT
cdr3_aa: CAWKGALGSPLHF

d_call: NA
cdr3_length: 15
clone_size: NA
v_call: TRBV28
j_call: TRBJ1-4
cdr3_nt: TGTGCCAGCAGTCGATTAGGGGGAACTAATGAAAAACTGTTTTTT
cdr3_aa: CASSRLGGTNEKLFF

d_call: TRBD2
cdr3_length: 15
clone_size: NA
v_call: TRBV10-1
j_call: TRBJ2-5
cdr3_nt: TGCGCCAGCAGCCAACTAGCGGGAGCCCAAGAGACCCAGTACTTC
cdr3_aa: CASSQLAGAQETQYF

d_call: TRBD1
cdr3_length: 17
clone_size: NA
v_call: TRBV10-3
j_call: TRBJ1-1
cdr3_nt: TGTGCCACCGGCGGAGGACAGGGTCCCTTGTTAAACACTGAAGCTTTCTTT
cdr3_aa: CATGGGQGPLLNTEAFF

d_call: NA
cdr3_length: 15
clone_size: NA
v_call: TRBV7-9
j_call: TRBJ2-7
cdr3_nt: TGTGCCAGCAGCTGGACAGACCGTAGCCCCTACGAGCAGTACTTC
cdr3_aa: CASSWTDRSPYEQYF

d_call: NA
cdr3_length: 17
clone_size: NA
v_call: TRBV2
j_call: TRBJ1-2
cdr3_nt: TGTGCCAGCAGTGGGATTAGAGAGGACAGAACTAACTATGGCTACACCTTC
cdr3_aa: CASSGIREDRTNYGYTF

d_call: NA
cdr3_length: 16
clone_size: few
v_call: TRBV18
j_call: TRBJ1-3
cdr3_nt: TGTGCCAGCTCACCAAATAGGGCGCACTCTGGAAACACCATATATTTT
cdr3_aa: CASSPNRAHSGNTIYF

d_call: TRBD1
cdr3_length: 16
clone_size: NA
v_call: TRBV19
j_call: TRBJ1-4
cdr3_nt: TGTGCCAGTAGTAGATCTTTGGGACAGCCTAATGAAAAACTGTTTTTT
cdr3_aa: CASSRSLGQPNEKLFF

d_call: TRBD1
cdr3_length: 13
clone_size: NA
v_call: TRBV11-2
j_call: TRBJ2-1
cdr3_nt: TGTGCCAGCAGCGTAGACAGGGACCATGAGCAGTTCTTC
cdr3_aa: CASSVDRDHEQFF

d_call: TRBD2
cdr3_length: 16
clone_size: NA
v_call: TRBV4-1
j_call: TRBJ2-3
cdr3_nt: TGCGCCAGCAGCCGGACGGGACTAGCAGGCCCAGATACGCAGTATTTT
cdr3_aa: CASSRTGLAGPDTQYF

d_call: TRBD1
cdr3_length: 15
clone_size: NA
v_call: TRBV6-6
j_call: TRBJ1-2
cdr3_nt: TGTGCCAGCAGTATCTCCACGACAGGGGGGAATGGCTACACCTTC
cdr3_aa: CASSISTTGGNGYTF

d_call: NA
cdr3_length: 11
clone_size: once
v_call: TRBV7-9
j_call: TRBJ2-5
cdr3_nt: TGTGCCAGCAGCCCCTCTAGGGCCCAGTACTTC
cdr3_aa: CASSPSRAQYF

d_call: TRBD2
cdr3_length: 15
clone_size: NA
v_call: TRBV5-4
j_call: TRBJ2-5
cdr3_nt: TGTGCCAGCAGCCCGGGGGGGGGCTCGGGAGAGACCCAGTACTTC
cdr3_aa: CASSPGGGSGETQYF

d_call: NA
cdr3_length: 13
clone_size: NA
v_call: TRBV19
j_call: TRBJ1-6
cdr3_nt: TGTGCCAGTAGAAATGGATATAATTCACCCCTCCACTTT
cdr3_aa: CASRNGYNSPLHF

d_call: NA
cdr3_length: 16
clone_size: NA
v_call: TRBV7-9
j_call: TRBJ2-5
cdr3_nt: TGTGCCAGCAGCTCATTGGGGGCTACCTACCAAGAGACCCAGTACTTC
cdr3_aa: CASSSLGATYQETQYF

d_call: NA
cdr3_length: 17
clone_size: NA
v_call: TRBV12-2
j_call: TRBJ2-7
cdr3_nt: TGTGCAAGTCGCTTGGAGACTAGCGGGGGGGTCTCCTACGAGCAGTACTTC
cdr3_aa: CASRLETSGGVSYEQYF

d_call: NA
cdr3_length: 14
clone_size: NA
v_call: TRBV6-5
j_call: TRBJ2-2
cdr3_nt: TGTGCCAGCAGTTATCAGGGGACGGCCGGGGAGCTGTTTTTT
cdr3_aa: CASSYQGTAGELFF

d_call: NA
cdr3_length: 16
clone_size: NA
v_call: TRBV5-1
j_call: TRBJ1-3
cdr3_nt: TGCGCCAGCAGCTTCCAGGAGGCCGGCTCTGGAAACACCATATATTTT
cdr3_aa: CASSFQEAGSGNTIYF

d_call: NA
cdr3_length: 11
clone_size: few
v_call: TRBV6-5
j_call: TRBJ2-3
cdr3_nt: TGTGCCAGCAGCCTCGGAGATACGCAGTATTTT
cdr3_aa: CASSLGDTQYF

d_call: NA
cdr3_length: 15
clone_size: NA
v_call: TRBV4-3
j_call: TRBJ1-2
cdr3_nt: TGCGCCAGCAGCCAAGACAGGGGTTTGGGCTATGGCTACACCTTC
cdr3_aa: CASSQDRGLGYGYTF

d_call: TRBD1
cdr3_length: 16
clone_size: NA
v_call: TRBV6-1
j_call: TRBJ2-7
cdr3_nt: TGTGCCAGCAGTGATTCGGGACAGGGCTTTCTCTGGGAGCAGTACTTC
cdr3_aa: CASSDSGQGFLWEQYF

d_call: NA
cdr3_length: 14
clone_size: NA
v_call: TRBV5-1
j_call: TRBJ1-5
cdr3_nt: TGCGCCAGCAGCCCGGGAGAAATAGATCAGCCCCAGCATTTT
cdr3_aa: CASSPGEIDQPQHF

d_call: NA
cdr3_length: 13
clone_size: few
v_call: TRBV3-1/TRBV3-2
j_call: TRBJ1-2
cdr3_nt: TGTGCCAGCAGCCAAGGGGTAGACTATGGCTACACCTTC
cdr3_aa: CASSQGVDYGYTF

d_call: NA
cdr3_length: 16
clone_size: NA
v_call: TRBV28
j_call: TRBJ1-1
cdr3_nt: TGTGCCAGCAGTTTATTTAACGACAAAAAAACTAAAGAAGCTTTCTTT
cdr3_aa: CASSLFNDKKTKEAFF

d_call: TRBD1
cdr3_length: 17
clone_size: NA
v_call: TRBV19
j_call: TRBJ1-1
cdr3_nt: TGTGCCAGTAGACCCAAGGGCAGGGGGCTTGGGAACACTGAAGCTTTCTTT
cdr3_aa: CASRPKGRGLGNTEAFF